A selection of T cell receptor beta chains follows, all from one sample in a study of blood T cell repertoires in COVID-19. Repertoires were generated with immunoSEQ multiplex PCR, while TCRdb's copy carries only in-frame clones and drops some. Altogether roughly 120,000 clones are present, roughly 85% being singletons, with the ten largest covering about an eighth. The sample taken for sequencing was peripheral blood. These receptors were taken from a human donor in a cohort sampled during active COVID-19. The CDR3 runs from the conserved cysteine through the conserved F or W. Each record gives: clone size, V gene, CDR3 protein. Clone size is not always given. Where it is, it says once, few, many or a class for expanded clones.

NA	TRBV11-3	CASSLTSVDNEQFF
NA	TRBV3-1/TRBV3-2	CASSLQLKGRIQYF
NA	TRBV6-5	CASQTGGNYGYTF
NA	TRBV6-5	CASRTGRGEQFF
NA	TRBV3-1/TRBV3-2	CASSRASGGLGTQYF
few	TRBV5-1	CASSRETQGHAEQFF
NA	TRBV5-1	CASSLSQGGYGYTF
NA	TRBV14	CASSLTGQGAEKLFF
NA	TRBV6-5	CASRDRVQETQYF
NA	TRBV27	CASSLRDRGSYEQYF
NA	TRBV5-1	CASSDFYEQYF
few	TRBV18	CASSPSGTGAGNTIYF
NA	TRBV14	CASSHLALRGTDTQYF
NA	TRBV20-1	CSAPSETQYF
NA	TRBV9	CASSVGPIHTEAFF
few	TRBV20-1	CSARAIYGYTF
NA	TRBV6-1	CASSERAGLYEQYF
NA	TRBV19	CASSGQGDQPQHF
NA	TRBV15	CATSRGARAEAFF
NA	TRBV5-4	CASSGTGSVNYGYTF
NA	TRBV6-6	CASSPGGVYEQYF
NA	TRBV18	CASSPPTGTNTGELFF
NA	TRBV12-3/TRBV12-4	CASSLSQPGELFF
NA	TRBV19	CASKNPGTSGGDTQYF
NA	TRBV20-1	CSASSGSRHTDTQYF
NA	TRBV7-2	CASSLGAGVVSPLHF
few	TRBV21-1	CASSTRQDGSYNSPLHF
NA	TRBV7-9	CASSLALGYRGAGTEAFF
NA	TRBV19	CASSIGTRTGAPTYEKLFF
NA	TRBV29-1	CSVKQSDTQYF
NA	TRBV10-1	CASSEGTNQETQYF
NA	TRBV18	CASSPPGQGELYGYTF
NA	TRBV12-3/TRBV12-4	CASSFDRNAEAFF
NA	TRBV7-9	CASRKQGDTEAFF
NA	TRBV4-3	CASSQVAQETQYF
NA	TRBV25-1	CASSRGFDNSPLHF
NA	TRBV5-1	CASSSGYTDYYEQYF
NA	TRBV6-6	CASRETSGAYEQYF
NA	TRBV9	CASSVGLAGGYEQYF
NA	TRBV5-4	CASSLGHRANYGYTF
NA	TRBV27	CASSPLISTDTQYF
NA	TRBV6-5	CASTLDRYTGELFF
NA	TRBV7-2	CASSLAGATGELFF
NA	TRBV3-1/TRBV3-2	CASSQPSGSSYEQYF
NA	TRBV30	CAWHQGVGHEKLFF
NA	TRBV6-4	CASSAGGGYTQYF
NA	TRBV7-9	CASSFGGGTDTQYF
NA	TRBV4-1	CASSQGLAYNEQFF
NA	TRBV20-1	CSATDSYGYTF
NA	TRBV7-3	CASSLFAVTGNHGTEAFF
NA	TRBV10-3	CAIRGGTSGQRETQYF
NA	TRBV9	CASSVGGQNSPLHF
NA	TRBV5-1	CASSAWGGTYEQYF
NA	TRBV28	CASRGALSNSPLHF
once	TRBV11-2	CASSLDRDIEAFF
NA	TRBV5-1	CASSLGGGVMDEQFF
NA	TRBV27	CASSGGHRYNEQFF
NA	TRBV15	CATSRYSRPSGGASSGEQFF
once	TRBV6-5	CASSYGGLGTDTQYF